This T cell receptor (beta chain) was identified in a study of shared clonotypes between healthy human individuals. The sample holds a few counts of this clone. It was across several immunoSEQ plates that each subset's genomic DNA was evenly split. Libraries were prepared by immunoSEQ multiplex PCR; TCRdb keeps only in-frame clonotypes and omits some of them. In the table there are about 680,000 clones, roughly 73% of which are singletons. Trimming removed 6 bases from V and 2 bases from J, with 20 bases in between. There are 15 residues in the CDR3. Germline CDR1 reads SQVTM; CDR2 reads ANQGSEA. Material: memory CD4+ T cells sorted from blood. Indicated subset: CD45RA-negative fraction. This receptor was obtained from a woman in her 30s in good health. The rearrangement uses TRBV29-1 and TRBJ2-7; D perhaps matches TRBD2 (5 bases). The CDR3 nucleotides read TGCAGCGTCCCCGGACCGGGGAGTCAGGCCTACGAGCAGTACTTC. Its protein product is CSVPGPGSQAYEQYF.